This T cell receptor beta chain is from a study of T cells after yellow fever vaccination. Via MiXCR, TCRdb re-called the 5' RACE reads, giving one row per CDR3 protein. The table includes approximately 550,000 distinct CDR3 sequences, around 21% detected once. This clonotype was picked up a small number of times. With V trimmed by 5 bases and J by 2 bases, 5 bases remained unmatched. This CDR3 contains 14 residues. Germline V gene lookup returns CDR1 SGHDT and CDR2 YYEEEE. The V and J genes are TRBV5-6 and TRBJ1-2; 8 bases fit TRBD1. The sequence was obtained from a man aged 30 to 39 who received the YFV17D yellow fever vaccine. The specimen comprised PBMCs, sampled 15 days after the yellow fever booster vaccination. CDR3 coding DNA: TGTGCCAGCAGTACCGACAGGGGAAACTATGGCTACACCTTC. Its translation: CASSTDRGNYGYTF.